Each of the 30 T cell receptor beta chains below was sequenced from the same sample in a study of STAT5B mutations in CD4+ large granular lymphocyte leukemia. Produced via immunoSEQ multiplex PCR; TCRdb's table is partial and in-frame only. The sample lists approximately 4,900 clones, around nine tenths seen once, with approximately 82% in the top ten. The material sequenced was PBMCs. All receptors come from a man between 40 and 49 years old with CD4+ T-cell large granular lymphocyte leukemia.

The chain uses TRBV7-9 and TRBJ2-5; the match to TRBD2 covers 7 bases. Germline-derived CDR1 and CDR2 are SEHNR and FQNEAQ (reference sequence). This CDR3 contains 14 residues. V was clipped by 8 bases and J by 4 bases; unmatched bases: 10. This chain's CDR3 is CASVSAGASETQYF. The CDR3 bases are TGTGCCAGCGTCTCGGCGGGAGCATCAGAGACCCAGTACTTC.

V usage is TRBV6-4 and J usage is TRBJ1-2; D is unclear. The CDR3 sequence is 16 residues long. Trimming pared 5 bases from V and 0 bases from J, leaving 16 bases between. CDR1 is MRHNA, CDR2 SNTAGT, per germline. The CDR3 sequence is CASSSFYRRANYGYTF. The DNA of the CDR3 is TGTGCCAGCAGTTCCTTCTACAGACGAGCTAACTATGGCTACACCTTC.

This rearrangement joins TRBV5-4 to TRBJ2-3; the match to TRBD2 covers 14 bases. V shed 0 bases and J 3 bases; nucleotides not matched to a gene: 3. Germline V gene lookup returns CDR1 SGHNT and CDR2 YYREEE (reference sequence). This CDR3 is built from 17 residues. CDR3 loop: CASSLGTSGRRTDTQYF. As DNA, the CDR3 is TGTGCCAGCAGCTTGGGGACTAGCGGGAGGAGGACAGATACGCAGTATTTT.

The chain joins TRBV7-9 to TRBJ2-5, with D perhaps matching TRBD2 (5 bases). Germline V lookup: CDR1 SEHNR, CDR2 FQNEAQ (reference sequence). The CDR3 spans 14 residues. The V end lost 4 bases, the J end lost 4 bases, and 13 bases lay between the germline ends. CDR3 region: CASSSYTAGETQYF. The CDR3 DNA reads TGTGCCAGCAGCTCCTACACCGCGGGAGAGACCCAGTACTTC.

The J gene is TRBJ1-1, the V gene TRBV7-8; D remains unclear. V dropped 1 base and J dropped 4 bases, with 10 bases sitting between them. Germline V gene sequence: CDR1 SGHVS, CDR2 FQNEAQ. The CDR3 covers 14 residues. CDR3 residues: CASSLGELGTEAFF. Written as DNA, the CDR3 is TGTGCCAGCAGCTTAGGAGAGCTGGGCACTGAAGCTTTCTTT.

The V and J genes are TRBV5-1 and TRBJ2-7; 7 bases are shared with TRBD1. This CDR3 has 15 amino acids. Losses at the gene ends were 3 bases for V and 0 bases for J; bases not matched to a gene: 6. Germline V gene data show CDR1 as SGHRS and CDR2 as YFSETQ. The CDR3 region is CASSSTGEPSYEQYF. For the CDR3, the DNA is TGCGCCAGCAGCTCAACAGGGGAGCCCTCCTACGAGCAGTACTTC. Drawing the rest from reference TRBV5-1 and TRBJ2-7, the complete variable domain is KAGVTQTPRYLIKTRGQQVTLSCSPISGHRSVSWYQQTPGQGLQFLFEYFSETQRNKGNFPGRFSGRQFSNSRSEMNVSTLELGDSALYLCASSSTGEPSYEQYFGPGTRLTVT.

The V call is TRBV18, the J call TRBJ1-5; 7 bases are shared with TRBD1. The J segment lost 0 bases and the V segment lost 3 bases, leaving 5 bases of the junction unmatched. Germline V gene lookup returns CDR1 KGHSH and CDR2 LQKENI. The CDR3 runs to 16 residues. The CDR3 DNA follows: TGTGCCAGCTCACCGGACAGGAGTGATAGCAATCAGCCCCAGCATTTT. Translating gives CASSPDRSDSNQPQHF. Based on the CDR3 plus reference TRBV18 and TRBJ1-5, the full variable domain is NAGVMQNPRHLVRRRGQEARLRCSPMKGHSHVYWYRQLPEEGLKFMVYLQKENIIDESGMPKERFSAEFPKEGPSILRIQQVVRGDSAAYFCASSPDRSDSNQPQHFGDGTRLSIL.

This chain joins TRBV5-4 and TRBJ2-3, with TRBD1 matching 9 bases. V trimming: 4 bases; J trimming: 4 bases; junction bases outside the gene matches: 13. Germline V lookup: CDR1 SGHNT, CDR2 YYREEE (reference sequence). The CDR3 is made up of 17 amino acids. As DNA, the CDR3 is TGTGCCAGCAGCCATGGGGTCGGGACAGGGTGGCCAGATACGCAGTATTTT. Translating gives CASSHGVGTGWPDTQYF.

The rearrangement joins TRBV5-8 to TRBJ1-5, with TRBD1 matching 7 bases. Germline values: CDR1 SGHTS, CDR2 YDEGEE. The CDR3 consists of 16 residues. The V and J ends lost 1 base and 3 bases, in that order; junction bases with no gene match: 7. The CDR3 region is CASSLRTGDFNQPQHF. CDR3 bases: TGTGCCAGCAGCTTGAGGACAGGCGATTTCAATCAGCCCCAGCATTTT.

This chain connects TRBV6-6 to TRBJ2-7; 8 bases are shared with TRBD2. The germline gives CDR1 MNHNY, CDR2 SVGAGI (reference sequence). After removal of 0 bases from V and 4 bases from J, the junction contained 5 bases not matched to a gene. The CDR3 spans 15 residues. The CDR3 region is CASSYSGLGFYEQYF. The CDR3 DNA sequence: TGTGCCAGCAGTTACTCGGGACTAGGCTTTTACGAGCAGTACTTC.

This chain joins TRBV9 and TRBJ2-7; a possible D gene is TRBD1 (6 bases). This CDR3 is 15 amino acids long. V was pared by 0 bases and J by 0 bases, with 10 bases between. The germline gives CDR1 SGDLS, CDR2 YYNGEE. DNA for the CDR3: TGTGCCAGCAGCGTAGGACAGGCGAGCTCCTACGAGCAGTACTTC. It specifies CASSVGQASSYEQYF.

The rearrangement uses TRBV4-1 and TRBJ2-1, with D unresolved. Germline V gives CDR1 MGHRA, CDR2 YSYEKL. The CDR3 is made up of 13 amino acids. Trimming removed 1 base from V and 6 bases from J, with 7 bases in between. In DNA, the CDR3 is TGCGCCAGCAGCCAAGTTGGCAGCAATGAGCAGTTCTTC. This sequence encodes CASSQVGSNEQFF.

V usage is TRBV19 and J usage is TRBJ2-2; D gene unclear. The CDR3 extends over 15 amino acids. The V and J ends lost 7 bases and 0 bases respectively, with 12 bases between them. Per germline, CDR1 LNHDA and CDR2 SQIVND (reference sequence). CDR3: CASTADGANTGELFF. The CDR3 nucleotides read TGTGCCAGTACCGCGGACGGCGCGAACACCGGGGAGCTGTTTTTT.

The genes are TRBV4-1 and TRBJ2-2; unclear D gene. V lost 1 base, J lost 1 base, and 19 bases lay in between. Germline assignment: CDR1 MGHRA and CDR2 YSYEKL. The CDR3 length is 19 residues. The CDR3, as DNA: TGCGCCAGCAGCCAAGTAATTGTCGGGCAAATTTTGAACACCGGGGAGCTGTTTTTT. Protein product: CASSQVIVGQILNTGELFF.

This clone was counted once. V gene TRBV2 combines with J gene TRBJ2-5; TRBD2 agrees at 16 bases. CDR1 and CDR2 from the germline V gene are SNHLY and FYNNEI. Trimming at V came to 6 bases and at J to 4 bases, leaving 5 bases not matched to a gene. This CDR3 comprises 16 residues. This CDR3 is CASRGTSGRGGETQYF. The CDR3 DNA reads TGTGCCAGCAGGGGGACTAGCGGGAGGGGCGGAGAGACCCAGTACTTC. Together with reference TRBV2 and TRBJ2-5, the CDR3 gives the full variable domain: EPEVTQTPSHQVTQMGQEVILRCVPISNHLYFYWYRQILGQKVEFLVSFYNNEISEKSEIFDDQFSVERPDGSNFTLKIRSTKLEDSAMYFCASRGTSGRGGETQYFGPGTRLLVL.

The chain has TRBV5-1 and TRBJ1-6, with TRBD1 matching over 10 bases. Germline CDR1 reads SGHRS; CDR2 reads YFSETQ. The ends lost 4 bases at V and 5 bases at J; junction bases unmatched: 3. This CDR3 has 15 amino acids. The CDR3 region is CASSRQGADNSPLHF. The CDR3 bases are TGCGCCAGCAGCCGACAGGGGGCGGATAATTCACCCCTCCACTTT.

The rearrangement uses TRBV4-1 and TRBJ2-2, with D tentatively TRBD1 (6 bases). The ends were cut back, 6 bases at V and 0 bases at J, with 11 bases in the middle. CDR3 size: 15 residues. Germline V gene lookup returns CDR1 MGHRA and CDR2 YSYEKL. The CDR3 protein is CASRGQRANTGELFF. The CDR3 DNA sequence: TGCGCCAGCAGAGGACAGCGCGCGAACACCGGGGAGCTGTTTTTT.

Only a few counts were recorded for this clone. The rearrangement joins TRBV7-9 to TRBJ1-2; a weak D match, TRBD1 (5 bases). The CDR3 loop spans 13 amino acids. Between the trimmed V and J ends, which lost 5 bases and 4 bases, there was a span of 11 bases. The germline V gene has CDR1 SEHNR and CDR2 FQNEAQ (reference sequence). DNA for the CDR3: TGTGCCAGCAGCGCCGGGACGGTCTATGGCTACACCTTC. Protein product: CASSAGTVYGYTF.

V is TRBV27 and J is TRBJ2-3, with D possibly matching TRBD2 (6 bases). CDR1 MNHEY and CDR2 SMNVEV come from the germline V gene (reference sequence). V gave up 0 bases and J gave up 4 bases, with 14 bases separating them. CDR3 length equals 16 residues. CDR3 in DNA: TGTGCCAGCAGTTTATCGGGGGGAGTAGGGCCAGATACGCAGTATTTT. This sequence encodes CASSLSGGVGPDTQYF.

V gene TRBV30 combines with J gene TRBJ2-2; TRBD1 or TRBD2 may be the D gene (5 bases each). V was clipped by 4 bases and J by 0 bases, with 9 bases between them. This CDR3 spans 14 amino acids. The V gene's germline CDR1 is GTSNPN and CDR2 SVGIG (reference sequence). The CDR3 DNA is TGTGCCTGGAAGAGGGACCCGAACACCGGGGAGCTGTTTTTT. This encodes CAWKRDPNTGELFF. The complete variable domain, with remaining parts taken from reference TRBV30 and TRBJ2-2, reads SQTIHQWPATLVQPVGSPLSLECTVEGTSNPNLYWYRQAAGRGLQLLFYSVGIGQISSEVPQNLSASRPQDRQFILSSKKLLLSDSGFYLCAWKRDPNTGELFFGEGSRLTVL.

This clone came up once. The chain has TRBV29-1 and TRBJ1-2; TRBD1 might be the D (5 bases). CDR3 length: 14 amino acids. V was cut by 3 bases and J by 4 bases, with 15 bases left in between. Germline CDR1 is SQVTM and CDR2 is ANQGSEA. CDR3 bases: TGCAGCGTTGACCCAGGGCTGGGGGGCTATGGCTACACCTTC. As protein: CSVDPGLGGYGYTF.

This chain links TRBV7-2 with TRBJ1-5; D is perhaps TRBD1 (5 bases). With 3 bases removed from V and 1 base from J, the gap between germline ends came to 16 bases. The CDR3 sequence is 17 residues long. CDR1 and CDR2 (germline): SGHTA, FQGNSA. DNA for the CDR3: TGTGCCAGCAGCTTGAACCCGGGGGGAGGGAGCAATCAGCCCCAGCATTTT. This gives the protein CASSLNPGGGSNQPQHF.

This chain links TRBV6-5 with TRBJ1-6, with D tentatively TRBD1 (6 bases). CDR1 MNHEY and CDR2 SVGAGI come from the germline V gene. The CDR3 covers 13 residues. The V gene lost 1 base and the J gene lost 10 bases, with 8 bases spanning the gap. CDR3 DNA: TGTGCCAGCAGTTACTTACAGGGATCACCCCTCCACTTT. Translated: CASSYLQGSPLHF.

The V gene is TRBV19, the J gene TRBJ1-2; 9 bases agree with TRBD1. CDR1 is LNHDA, CDR2 SQIVND, per germline (reference sequence). CDR3 size: 14 residues. V shed 5 bases and J 3 bases; nucleotides not matched to a gene: 4. The DNA for the CDR3 is TGTGCCAGTAGTCAGACAGGGGGAGACTATGGCTACACCTTC. It specifies CASSQTGGDYGYTF.

This clone was counted once. The chain couples TRBV6-5 to TRBJ2-7; D is unresolved. Germline V gene lookup returns CDR1 MNHEY and CDR2 SVGAGI. This CDR3 has 14 amino acids. V lost 4 bases and J lost 7, with 17 bases in between. DNA for the CDR3: TGTGCCAGCAGTTCTCGTTGGGCAGGTGTGGAGCAGTACTTC. Protein product: CASSSRWAGVEQYF.

The sample holds a few counts of this clone. This chain links TRBV5-1 with TRBJ2-1; the D is unclear. There are 15 residues in the CDR3. Germline V gene sequence: CDR1 SGHRS, CDR2 YFSETQ. V shed 2 bases and J shed 2 bases, with 11 bases lying between them. Here the CDR3 reads CASSLSGVPYNEQFF. Here the CDR3 DNA reads TGCGCCAGCAGCTTAAGTGGGGTGCCCTACAATGAGCAGTTCTTC.

This clone was found a few times. The genes are TRBV4-1 and TRBJ1-1, with 8 bases fitting TRBD1. The germline V gene encodes CDR1 MGHRA and CDR2 YSYEKL. J gave up 8 bases and V 0 bases, and 5 bases lay outside the gene matches. This CDR3 is built from 14 residues. The CDR3 reads CASSQEWRDREAFF. The CDR3 bases are TGCGCCAGCAGCCAAGAATGGCGGGACAGGGAAGCTTTCTTT.

The chain carries TRBV2 and TRBJ1-5; TRBD1 agrees at 10 bases. Germline V lookup: CDR1 SNHLY, CDR2 FYNNEI. After removal of 3 bases from V and 2 bases from J, the junction contained 10 bases not matched to a gene. The CDR3 is 18 residues long. The CDR3 loop is CASSEGDRGLRGNQPQHF. The CDR3 DNA sequence: TGTGCCAGCAGTGAGGGTGACAGGGGGCTGAGGGGCAATCAGCCCCAGCATTTT.

The chain carries TRBV28 and TRBJ2-5; D is undetermined. V shed 4 bases and J shed 5 bases, with 20 bases lying between them. This CDR3 region has 16 residues. Germline values: CDR1 MDHEN, CDR2 SYDVKM. In DNA form, the CDR3 reads TGTGCCAGCAGTTCTGGCGGTGGCACGTCGTTGGAGACCCAGTACTTC. This sequence encodes CASSSGGGTSLETQYF.

The V call is TRBV6-1, the J call TRBJ2-3, with D possibly matching TRBD2 (7 bases). CDR3 length: 16 amino acids. The V gene's germline CDR1 is MNHNS and CDR2 SASEGT. Trimming removed 2 bases from V and 1 base from J, with 13 bases in between. The CDR3, as DNA: TGTGCCAGCAGTGAATGGGGGGGCTCGGGCACAGATACGCAGTATTTT. Its protein is CASSEWGGSGTDTQYF.